These 32 T cell receptor beta chains were all obtained from the same sample, sequenced in a study of T-cell memory formation after mild COVID-19 (dated by TCRdb to the early 2020s). Library preparation used 5' RACE. Instrument used: Illumina NovaSeq 6000. The public reads were quality trimmed at Q25 with fastp and then assembled into clones with MiXCR by TCRdb, keeping productive beta chains. Here each entry gathers all rows of one CDR3 protein and keeps the most common genes and DNA. The sample has approximately 440,000 distinct CDR3 sequences on record, about 19% of them singletons. Around 8.4% of the sample rests with the top ten. What was sequenced was PBMCs or a T cell subset sorted from them (not recorded which). The origin of the receptors is an adult woman who had mild COVID-19 (a few samples of this study predate the infection). The sample titles of this study are shuffled in the database, so cell type and time point are left out; the donor was told from shared clones.

V gene TRBV5-1 combines with J gene TRBJ2-2; 9 bases are a match to TRBD2. The V and J ends lost 0 bases and 6 bases, in that order; junction bases with no gene match: 6. Germline CDR1 reads SGHRS; CDR2 reads YFSETQ. The CDR3 runs 16 residues. In DNA, the CDR3 is TGCGCCAGCAGCTTGGCATCGGCGGGAGGGGCCGGGGAGCTGTTTTTT. Translating gives CASSLASAGGAGELFF.

This chain uses TRBV5-1 with TRBJ1-1; D remains ambiguous. The V and J ends lost 0 bases and 4 bases respectively, with 10 bases between them. Germline CDR1 reads SGHRS; CDR2 reads YFSETQ. The CDR3 is made up of 14 amino acids. DNA for the CDR3: TGCGCCAGCAGCTTGGTACAGCCGGGCACTGAAGCTTTCTTT. This encodes CASSLVQPGTEAFF.

The chain links TRBV20-1 to TRBJ2-7; 7 bases line up with TRBD1. The CDR3 has 14 residues. CDR1 DFQATT and CDR2 SNEGSKA come from the germline V gene (reference sequence). After removal of 6 bases from V and 2 bases from J, the junction contained 10 bases not matched to a gene. The CDR3 sequence: CSAYSGQEAYEQYF. For the CDR3, the DNA is TGCAGTGCATACTCCGGACAGGAGGCCTACGAGCAGTACTTC.

There are a few counts of this clonotype. The chain links TRBV4-2 to TRBJ2-3; 7 bases map to TRBD2. V gave up 1 base and J gave up 3 bases; unmatched junction bases: 7. The CDR3 covers 16 residues. CDR1 is LGHNA and CDR2 is YNFKEQ in the germline V gene. For the CDR3, the DNA is TGTGCCAGCAGCCAAGGTTCGGGGGGAAGGACAGATACGCAGTATTTT. Its protein product is CASSQGSGGRTDTQYF.

The chain has TRBV12-3 or TRBV12-4 and TRBJ2-1, with no clear D. The CDR3 loop spans 14 amino acids. V lost 5 bases to trimming and J lost 0 bases, with 8 bases between them. CDR3 amino acids: CASSPLSSYNEQFF. The DNA for the CDR3 is TGTGCCAGCAGTCCGCTAAGCTCCTACAATGAGCAGTTCTTC.

This clonotype was observed a handful of times. The rearrangement links TRBV4-2 to TRBJ1-2, with 11 nucleotides matching TRBD1. Losses at the gene ends were 4 bases for V and 7 bases for J; bases not matched to a gene: 11. CDR1 is LGHNA and CDR2 is YNFKEQ in the germline V gene. This CDR3 is built from 16 residues. DNA of the CDR3: TGTGCCAGCAGCCGCGAACCGGGACAGGGGGTGTCTGGCTACACCTTC. Translation: CASSREPGQGVSGYTF.

The rearrangement joins TRBV7-9 to TRBJ2-3; 7 nucleotides align to TRBD1. Per the germline V gene, CDR1 is SEHNR and CDR2 is FQNEAQ (reference sequence). CDR3 length: 12 residues. After removal of 6 bases from V and 11 bases from J, the junction contained 8 bases not matched to a gene. The CDR3 bases are TGTGCCAGCAGTTCCATCCGGGACAGGCAGTATTTT. The encoded protein is CASSSIRDRQYF.

This clonotype has a handful of counts. The rearrangement joins TRBV6-1 to TRBJ2-5, with 10 bases fitting TRBD1. CDR1 and CDR2 (germline): MNHNS, SASEGT. The V and J ends lost 5 bases and 5 bases, in that order; junction bases with no gene match: 8. There are 15 residues in the CDR3. The CDR3 region has the DNA TGTGCCAGCAGTAAGAGGACAGGGGGAGCGGAGACCCAGTACTTC. Translated, it gives CASSKRTGGAETQYF.

This clonotype was seen a handful of times. V gene TRBV12-3 or TRBV12-4 combines with J gene TRBJ1-1; D is unresolved. This CDR3 contains 10 residues. V dropped 0 bases and J dropped 11 bases, with 4 bases sitting between them. The CDR3 region is CASSLAGAFF. CDR3 bases: TGTGCCAGCAGTTTAGCGGGCGCTTTCTTT.

This clonotype was detected a few times. This chain links TRBV12-3 or TRBV12-4 with TRBJ2-2, with no clear D. CDR3 size: 15 residues. The V and J ends lost 6 bases and 0 bases respectively, with 11 bases between them. CDR3 sequence: CASREIGANTGELFF. The CDR3 DNA reads TGTGCCAGCAGGGAAATAGGTGCGAACACCGGGGAGCTGTTTTTT.

The genes are TRBV12-3 or TRBV12-4 and TRBJ2-5; 7 bases are shared with TRBD2. With V trimmed by 7 bases and J by 5 bases, 13 bases remained unmatched. The CDR3 is 15 residues long. CDR3 nucleotide sequence: TGTGCCAGCATCCGCCAAGCGGGGCGCTGGGAGACCCAGTACTTC. Its protein is CASIRQAGRWETQYF.

The V gene is TRBV6-2 or TRBV6-3, the J gene TRBJ2-3, with 9 bases lining up with TRBD2. The CDR3 length is 11 residues. Germline V gene data show CDR1 as MNHEY and CDR2 as SVGEGT. Unmatched junction bases numbered 7, after V lost 8 bases and J lost 13 bases. The CDR3 region is CASSHGTSKYF. CDR3 DNA: TGTGCCAGCTCCCATGGGACTAGCAAGTATTTT.

This clonotype has only a few counts. The V call is TRBV2, the J call TRBJ1-2, with a tentative D call TRBD1 (5 bases). Germline CDR1 SNHLY, CDR2 FYNNEI. The CDR3 length is 13 residues. Trimming took 0 bases from V and 8 from J, leaving 10 bases between them. CDR3 sequence: CASSEALQGGYTF. CDR3 coding DNA: TGTGCCAGCAGTGAAGCGCTTCAGGGAGGCTACACCTTC.

The V call is TRBV7-2, the J call TRBJ2-6, with no clear D. This CDR3 is 15 amino acids long. The V gene's germline CDR1 is SGHTA and CDR2 FQGNSA. V was pared by 5 bases and J by 0 bases, with 8 bases between. The CDR3, as DNA: TGTGCCAGCAGCCCCCCAAGCTCTGGGGCCAACGTCCTGACTTTC. Protein sequence: CASSPPSSGANVLTF.

The chain employs TRBV11-3 and TRBJ2-3, with 10 bases aligning to TRBD2. The trim removed 5 bases at V and 2 bases at J, leaving 7 bases unmatched. Germline V CDR1 and CDR2: SGHNT, YENEEA. The CDR3 loop spans 16 amino acids. CDR3 protein: CASSPRGLAVTDTQYF. In DNA, the CDR3 is TGTGCCAGCAGCCCTCGCGGACTAGCGGTCACAGATACGCAGTATTTT.

The chain combines TRBV18 with TRBJ2-7; maybe TRBD1 (5 bases). The CDR3 runs 12 residues. Between the trimmed V and J ends, which lost 2 bases and 5 bases, there was a span of 7 bases. The germline CDR1 and CDR2 sequences are KGHSH and LQKENI. The CDR3 bases are TGTGCCAGCTCACCAGGGGCGGACGAGCAGTACTTC. Its protein is CASSPGADEQYF.

The CDR3 region is CASSLGRAGTFYEQYF. The DNA for the CDR3 is TGTGCCAGCAGCTTGGGCAGGGCCGGTACCTTCTACGAGCAGTACTTC. The chain combines TRBV7-8 with TRBJ2-7; a possible D gene is TRBD1 (5 bases). Germline CDR1 reads SGHVS; CDR2 reads FQNEAQ. The CDR3 has 16 amino acids. The V and J ends lost 3 bases and 3 bases respectively, with 18 bases between them.

The sample holds a few counts of this clonotype. CDR3 protein: CASSQDVGLAANTQYF. The CDR3 DNA is TGTGCCAGCAGCCAAGATGTAGGCCTAGCGGCAAATACGCAGTATTTT. This chain connects TRBV4-2 to TRBJ2-3; 7 nucleotides match TRBD2. V gave up 0 bases and J gave up 7 bases; unmatched junction bases: 10. CDR1 LGHNA and CDR2 YNFKEQ come from the germline V gene. CDR3 size: 16 residues.

The chain has TRBV2 and TRBJ1-1, with D perhaps matching TRBD1 (6 bases). The CDR3 runs 14 residues. The germline CDR1 and CDR2 sequences are SNHLY and FYNNEI. The V end was cut by 8 bases, the J end by 0 bases, with 13 bases between. CDR3 sequence reads: CASQGTGMNTEAFF. The CDR3 region has the DNA TGTGCCAGCCAGGGGACGGGAATGAACACTGAAGCTTTCTTT. The whole variable domain, remainder taken from reference TRBV2 and TRBJ1-1, is EPEVTQTPSHQVTQMGQEVILRCVPISNHLYFYWYRQILGQKVEFLVSFYNNEISEKSEIFDDQFSVERPDGSNFTLKIRSTKLEDSAMYFCASQGTGMNTEAFFGQGTRLTVV.

This clonotype was picked up a small number of times. The V and J genes are TRBV5-1 and TRBJ1-2; no clear D. V was shortened by 0 bases and J by 7 bases, with 16 bases between the two germline ends. The CDR3 covers 15 residues. Germline V gene data show CDR1 as SGHRS and CDR2 as YFSETQ. The CDR3 is CASSLDGTFQTGYTF. The CDR3 coding sequence is TGCGCCAGCAGCTTGGACGGCACCTTCCAAACTGGCTACACCTTC.

This clonotype has only a few counts. J is TRBJ1-2 and V is TRBV20-1, with D unresolved. Germline values: CDR1 DFQATT, CDR2 SNEGSKA (reference sequence). This CDR3 is 13 amino acids long. Trimming removed 8 bases from V and 4 bases from J, with 17 bases in between. This chain's CDR3 is CSLQAGRIYGYTF. DNA for the CDR3: TGCAGTCTTCAGGCGGGGAGGATCTATGGCTACACCTTC.

The chain is built from TRBV5-1 and TRBJ2-1; 8 bases are shared with TRBD1. Germline V lookup: CDR1 SGHRS, CDR2 YFSETQ. The CDR3 covers 13 residues. Unmatched junction bases numbered 2, after V lost 2 bases and J lost 7 bases. CDR3 amino acids: CASSFQGANEQFF. The CDR3 DNA reads as TGCGCCAGCAGCTTCCAGGGGGCGAATGAGCAGTTCTTC.

The chain carries TRBV9 and TRBJ2-3; TRBD2 aligns across 14 bases. Germline CDR1 and CDR2: SGDLS and YYNGEE. The CDR3 length is 19 residues. V shed 3 bases and J 2 bases; nucleotides not matched to a gene: 11. CDR3 residues: CASSDGPGLAGGPTDTQYF. CDR3 nucleotide sequence: TGTGCCAGCAGCGACGGACCCGGACTAGCGGGGGGACCCACAGATACGCAGTATTTT.

The sample holds a few counts of this clonotype. This chain connects TRBV12-3 or TRBV12-4 to TRBJ1-5, with D perhaps TRBD1 (5 bases). V was trimmed by 5 bases and J by 4 bases, leaving 9 bases between them. This CDR3 region has 13 residues. For the CDR3, the DNA is TGTGCCAGCAGTCAAAACAGGAATCAGCCCCAGCATTTT. Residues: CASSQNRNQPQHF.

This clonotype was seen many times. This chain links TRBV24-1 with TRBJ1-1; D is perhaps TRBD1 (6 bases). Germline CDR1 KGHDR, CDR2 SFDVKD. Trimming stripped 3 bases from V and 6 bases from J, with 13 bases between. The CDR3 covers 14 residues. CDR3 DNA sequence: TGTGCCACCAGTGATACAGGGAGTGGTCCTGAAGCTTTCTTT. It specifies CATSDTGSGPEAFF.

CDR3 sequence reads: CASSVSSGSTDTQYF. The CDR3 coding sequence is TGTGCCAGCAGCGTATCTAGCGGGAGTACAGATACGCAGTATTTT. V gene TRBV9 combines with J gene TRBJ2-3, with 10 nucleotides matching TRBD2. The J segment lost 3 bases and the V segment lost 1 base, leaving 2 bases of the junction unmatched. Germline assignment: CDR1 SGDLS and CDR2 YYNGEE. The CDR3 runs 15 residues. Filled out from reference TRBV9 and TRBJ2-3, the complete variable domain reads DSGVTQTPKHLITATGQRVTLRCSPRSGDLSVYWYQQSLDQGLQFLIQYYNGEERAKGNILERFSAQQFPDLHSELNLSSLELGDSALYFCASSVSSGSTDTQYFGPGTRLTVL.

This clonotype has more than one count but fewer than ten. The chain employs TRBV7-6 and TRBJ2-1; 13 bases align to TRBD2. Per germline, CDR1 SGHVS and CDR2 FNYEAQ. This CDR3 contains 22 residues. After removal of 5 bases from V and 4 bases from J, the junction contained 23 bases not matched to a gene. CDR3 region: CASSPSRVWTSGSPGRYNEQFF. In DNA, the CDR3 is TGTGCCAGCAGCCCTAGTCGGGTGTGGACTAGCGGGAGTCCAGGGAGGTACAATGAGCAGTTCTTC.

The CDR3 region is CASSPMGHIQETQYF. CDR3 DNA: TGTGCCAGCAGCCCGATGGGACATATCCAAGAGACCCAGTACTTC. The chain couples TRBV3-1 to TRBJ2-5, with D perhaps matching TRBD1 (6 bases). V shed 4 bases and J shed 1 base, with 13 bases lying between them. The CDR3 runs to 15 residues. Germline loops: CDR1 LGHDT, CDR2 YNNKEL (reference sequence).

V usage is TRBV20-1 and J usage is TRBJ2-1; weak D call: TRBD2 (6 bases). The V end lost 4 bases, the J end lost 4 bases, and 14 bases lay between the germline ends. The CDR3 runs 14 residues. Germline loops: CDR1 DFQATT, CDR2 SNEGSKA (reference sequence). CDR3 DNA: TGCAGTGCTAATAGCGGTTCCGGGTACAATGAGCAGTTCTTC. Its protein product is CSANSGSGYNEQFF.

The sample holds one count of this clonotype. The rearrangement uses TRBV20-1 and TRBJ2-1; no definite D call. The CDR3 consists of 13 residues. V was shortened by 4 bases and J by 7 bases, with 14 bases between the two germline ends. Germline V gene lookup returns CDR1 DFQATT and CDR2 SNEGSKA (reference sequence). CDR3 DNA: TGCAGTGCTACCTCCCCTGTTACAAATGAGCAGTTCTTC. Amino acid sequence: CSATSPVTNEQFF.

This clonotype showed up just a few times. The chain recombines TRBV5-1 with TRBJ2-3; D remains ambiguous. The V gene's germline CDR1 is SGHRS and CDR2 YFSETQ. V dropped 1 base and J dropped 6 bases, with 6 bases sitting between them. This CDR3 spans 12 amino acids. CDR3 in DNA: TGCGCCAGCAGCTTGCCCTTCGATACGCAGTATTTT. Amino acids: CASSLPFDTQYF.

This clonotype was counted a few times. This chain links TRBV29-1 with TRBJ1-1; D gene uncertain. CDR3 length: 10 amino acids. Germline V gene sequence: CDR1 SQVTM, CDR2 ANQGSEA. Trimming shortened V by 7 bases and J by 7 bases, and 10 bases separated the two germline ends. CDR3 amino acids: CSATLREAFF. CDR3 sequence (DNA): TGCAGCGCAACTCTCCGTGAAGCTTTCTTT.